Listed below are T cell receptor beta chains from one sample, sequenced in a study of metastatic and nonmetastatic thyroid tumors. TCRdb recomputed clones from the PCR reads via MiXCR. The table includes 6,000 to 8,000 clones, approximately 27% detected once. Sequencing input: adjacent normal tissue. The receptors stem from a female donor with papillary thyroid cancer or a benign thyroid nodule (not recorded which). Some clones in this sample may be carry-over from other donors' samples. The CDR3 runs from the conserved cysteine through the conserved F or W. A D gene is named only where the DNA matches it firmly. Clone size appears in some rows only: once, few, many, or a class for an expanded clone.

cdr3_length,d_call,j_call,v_call,clone_size,cdr3_aa,cdr3_nt
14,TRBD1,TRBJ1-2,TRBV2,few,CASSDPGTVAGYTF,TGTGCCAGCAGTGACCCAGGGACAGTGGCTGGCTACACCTTC
15,TRBD1,TRBJ2-7,TRBV6-1,few,CASSRTGTGNYEQYF,TGTGCCAGCAGTCGCACCGGGACAGGGAACTACGAGCAGTACTTC
13,.,TRBJ1-2,TRBV28,.,CASRQQGFLGYTF,TGTGCCAGCAGACAACAGGGTTTTCTCGGCTACACCTTC
16,TRBD2,TRBJ2-7,TRBV11-2,large,CASSLGGLEVVYEQYF,TGTGCCAGCAGCTTAGGGGGACTAGAGGTGGTCTACGAGCAGTACTTC
16,TRBD1,TRBJ2-7,TRBV7-6,.,CASSSGTGGGSYEQYF,TGTGCCAGCAGCTCGGGGACAGGGGGAGGCTCCTACGAGCAGTACTTC
14,.,TRBJ1-2,TRBV7-9,.,CASSLEGVVYGYTF,TGTGCCAGCAGCTTAGAGGGGGTAGTCTATGGCTACACCTTC
13,.,TRBJ1-1,TRBV6-1,.,CASSEGHFTEAFF,TGTGCCAGCAGTGAGGGACACTTCACTGAAGCTTTCTTT
16,TRBD1,TRBJ1-6,TRBV27,few,CASSLSRDSVNSPLHF,TGTGCCAGCAGTTTATCCCGGGACAGCGTTAATTCACCCCTCCACTTT
11,.,TRBJ2-3,TRBV2,medium-sized,CASRAQDTQYF,TGTGCCAGCAGGGCCCAAGATACGCAGTATTTT
15,.,TRBJ2-7,TRBV12-3/TRBV12-4,few,CASSPDRPRAYEQYF,TGTGCCAGCAGCCCCGATCGGCCTAGGGCCTACGAGCAGTACTTC
15,TRBD2,TRBJ2-7,TRBV7-2,.,CASSGYLTSGYEQYF,TGTGCCAGCAGCGGGTACCTCACTAGCGGCTACGAGCAGTACTTC
14,.,TRBJ2-5,TRBV6-1,large,CASSALSTQETQYF,TGTGCCAGCAGTGCCCTCTCGACCCAAGAGACCCAGTACTTC
15,TRBD1,TRBJ2-7,TRBV3-1,medium-sized,CASSQRKQGGYEQYF,TGTGCCAGCAGCCAAAGGAAACAGGGGGGTTACGAGCAGTACTTC
11,.,TRBJ1-6,TRBV20-1,many,CSAREGETLHF,TGCAGTGCTAGGGAGGGAGAGACCCTCCACTTT
14,.,TRBJ2-1,TRBV2,medium-sized,CASRGESHSNEQFF,TGTGCCAGCAGGGGAGAGTCCCACTCCAATGAGCAGTTCTTC
16,.,TRBJ2-5,TRBV2,medium-sized,CASSDRGGGPRETQYF,TGTGCCAGCAGTGACCGAGGGGGGGGGCCTCGGGAGACCCAGTACTTC
14,.,TRBJ2-1,TRBV20-1,.,CSALSWRSYNEQFF,TGCAGTGCTCTCTCCTGGAGGTCCTACAATGAGCAGTTCTTC
12,.,TRBJ2-2,TRBV5-8,.,CASRVEEGELFF,TGTGCCAGCAGGGTAGAGGAGGGGGAGCTGTTTTTT
11,.,TRBJ2-1,TRBV4-2,.,CASSRSNEQFF,TGTGCCAGCAGCCGAAGTAATGAGCAGTTCTTC
15,TRBD2,TRBJ2-1,TRBV10-1,medium-sized,CASTGASGGYCEQFF,TGCGCCAGCACAGGGGCTAGCGGGGGCTACTGTGAGCAGTTCTTC
15,.,TRBJ1-2,TRBV28,few,CASSRTGSLVYGYTF,TGTGCCAGCAGCCGAACAGGGAGCCTTGTCTATGGCTACACCTTC
14,.,TRBJ1-1,TRBV4-2,.,CASSQEGRDTEAFF,TGTGCCAGCAGCCAAGAGGGACGGGACACTGAAGCTTTCTTT
15,.,TRBJ1-3,TRBV6-1,few,CASKKKSGNGNTIYF,TGTGCCAGCAAAAAGAAGTCCGGAAATGGAAACACCATATATTTT
14,TRBD2,TRBJ2-7,TRBV3-1,.,CASSPWGGTYEQYF,TGTGCCAGCAGCCCCTGGGGGGGAACCTACGAGCAGTACTTC
16,.,TRBJ2-7,TRBV5-1,few,CASSLGEGFIGYEQYF,TGCGCCAGCAGCTTGGGGGAAGGTTTTATAGGCTACGAGCAGTACTTC
14,.,TRBJ1-1,TRBV6-1,.,CASSVQSLLTEAFF,TGTGCCAGCAGTGTTCAGAGCCTCCTCACTGAAGCTTTCTTT
16,TRBD2,TRBJ2-5,TRBV7-9,many,CASSSISGGHRETQYF,TGTGCCAGCAGCTCCATTAGCGGGGGGCATAGAGAGACCCAGTACTTC
12,.,TRBJ2-1,TRBV30,.,CAWSVSGNEQFF,TGTGCCTGGAGTGTGTCTGGAAATGAGCAGTTCTTC
14,.,TRBJ2-5,TRBV9,many,CASSEMGGEETQYF,TGTGCCAGCAGCGAGATGGGGGGCGAAGAGACCCAGTACTTC
13,.,TRBJ2-7,TRBV6-1,.,CASGGGTSYEQYF,TGTGCCAGCGGTGGGGGCACTTCCTACGAGCAGTACTTC
13,.,TRBJ2-7,TRBV5-1,medium-sized,CASRSGGAYEQYF,TGCGCCAGCCGGTCAGGGGGGGCCTACGAGCAGTACTTC
14,TRBD1,TRBJ2-7,TRBV15,medium-sized,CATSMGQGRYEQYF,TGTGCCACCAGCATGGGACAGGGGAGGTACGAGCAGTACTTC
13,.,TRBJ2-7,TRBV28,.,CASDPGAVYEQYF,TGTGCCAGCGATCCTGGGGCCGTCTATGAGCAGTACTTC
17,TRBD2,TRBJ2-1,TRBV28,.,CASTRGDLAGSYNEQFF,TGTGCCAGCACTCGAGGGGACCTAGCGGGATCGTACAATGAGCAGTTCTTC
14,TRBD1,TRBJ2-3,TRBV5-1,.,CASSTGQGTDTQYF,TGCGCCAGCAGCACGGGACAGGGCACAGATACGCAGTATTTT
14,.,TRBJ1-5,TRBV15,medium-sized,CATSSERNNQPQHF,TGTGCCACCAGCAGCGAAAGAAACAATCAGCCCCAGCATTTT
15,TRBD1,TRBJ1-5,TRBV6-1,medium-sized,CASSLAGQNGEPQHF,TGTGCCAGCAGTCTAGCGGGACAGAATGGAGAGCCCCAGCATTTT
20,.,TRBJ2-6,TRBV6-1,.,CASSEARWDTALYGANVLTF,TGTGCCAGCAGTGAAGCGCGATGGGACACCGCCTTATATGGGGCCAACGTCCTGACTTTC